This paragraph reports one T cell receptor (beta chain). The antigen is unknown. There are 14 residues in the CDR3. Germline V gives CDR1 MNHEY, CDR2 SMNVEV (reference sequence). The germline V and J ends were trimmed by 3 bases and 4 bases, with 12 bases remaining between them. This record comes from a study of siplizumab effects on memory and regulatory T cells. Libraries were prepared by immunoSEQ multiplex PCR; TCRdb keeps only in-frame clonotypes and omits some of them. The table records under 100,000 clones, around 94% of them present only once. Findings of the study overall: No assignable naive or memory phenotype existed for roughly 75-96% of proliferating CD4+ or CD8+ clones.

The chain is built from TRBV27 and TRBJ1-1; tentative D call: TRBD1 (6 bases). This clonotype originated in a human donor in good health. The material sequenced was non-Treg CD4+ T cells sorted from blood. The CDR3: CASSFGGLGTEAFF. DNA for the CDR3: TGTGCCAGCAGTTTTGGGGGGCTGGGCACTGAAGCTTTCTTT.